The clone carrying this TCR beta chain has just a few counts. Its specificity is not known. The sample's treatment: approximately nine-day PBMC culture with coronavirus spike peptide pools or control peptides (ViraFEST assay). The Oncomine TCR Beta short-read assay sequenced DNA from cultured CD4+ T cells. TCRdb re-called the PCR reads through MiXCR, storing one row per CDR3 protein. The table records 20,000 to 25,000 distinct CDR3 sequences, about 48% of them present only once. The CDR3 loop spans 11 amino acids. Trimming at V came to 6 bases and at J to 10 bases, leaving 6 bases not matched to a gene. From germline, CDR1 is DFQATT and CDR2 SNEGSKA (reference sequence). This sample is part of a study of vaccination and CD4 T cells after COVID-19. On the study more broadly: The study enrolled six male and four female convalescents, two of whom were Hispanic. Median time from COVID diagnosis to post-COVID sampling was roughly 100 days (35 to 161).

Study-wide points: From a median of about 21 to 40, SARS-CoV-2-reactive clonotypes increased, though not significantly.

The sample was CD4+ T cells from blood, cultured in vitro. The TCR sequence derives from a human donor who had recovered from COVID-19. The chain combines TRBV20-1 with TRBJ2-1, with 7 bases aligning to TRBD2. The CDR3 spells CSAGLVMEQFF. The DNA for the CDR3 is TGCAGTGCCGGACTAGTAATGGAGCAGTTCTTC.